This T cell receptor (beta chain) was recovered during a study of CD8 T cells in ankylosing spondylitis. Germline CDR1 reads SGHAT; CDR2 reads FQNNGV. Trimming cost V 1 base and J 7 bases, with 8 bases left between them. The CDR3 runs 13 residues. Findings of the study overall: Within peripheral blood, clones linked to disease were CD8+ and relatively rare. Within ankylosing spondylitis blood, a TCR beta motif made up of seven to nine highly homologous variants appeared to be characteristic.

Concerning this clonotype: Its antigen is unidentified.

One entry per CDR3 protein results from TCRdb running MiXCR on the 5' RACE reads. This sample has approximately 300,000 distinct CDR3 sequences, with around 8% found just once. The specimen was blood, either unsorted or a sorted T cell fraction (not recorded which). The V call is TRBV11-2, the J call TRBJ2-1, with unresolved D. The sequence was collected from a male donor with ankylosing spondylitis. The CDR3 spells CASSLGPVNEQFF. In DNA form, the CDR3 reads TGTGCCAGCAGCTTAGGTCCTGTTAATGAGCAGTTCTTC.